These 28 T cell receptor beta chains came from one sample sequenced in a study of tumor and adjacent non-tumor tissue in lung cancer. No cell sorting was done before RNA was extracted from the tissue. TCRbeta libraries were built with three rounds of nested PCR, modified from ARM-PCR. TCRdb recomputed calls from the multiplex PCR reads with MiXCR, one row per CDR3 protein. The sample includes approximately 79,000 distinct CDR3 sequences, about three fifths of them seen just once. The sample comprised lung tumor tissue. All receptors derive from a man in his sixties or seventies with non-small cell lung cancer.

Regarding this clonotype: At one end the junction does not follow the germline gene, possibly because of a read error. The genes are TRBV4-1 and TRBJ2-7, with D possibly matching TRBD2 (6 bases). Germline lookup yields CDR1 MGHRA and CDR2 YSYEKL. The CDR3 covers 15 residues. In nucleotides, the CDR3 is TGCGTCAGCAGCCTCACTGGGGGAGGTAGGGAGGACCAGTACTTC. Protein product: CVSSLTGGGREDQYF.

Points on this clonotype: The conserved phenylalanine or tryptophan normally closing the CDR3 is absent here, so this likely arose from a read error. V gene TRBV7-9 combines with J gene TRBJ2-1; 7 bases match TRBD2. The CDR3 is 14 amino acids. The germline V gene has CDR1 SEHNR and CDR2 FQNEAQ (reference sequence). With V trimmed by 1 base and J by 13 bases, 10 bases remained unmatched. The CDR3 DNA is TGTGCCAGCAGCTTAGAGACCGGGAGGACGGATCAGTTCTCC. It encodes CASSLETGRTDQFS.

The table lists this clonotype with a count of one. An end of the junction differs from the germline gene, which may be a read error. CDR3 in amino acids: CAIRPVSRGGTDTQYF. In DNA form, the CDR3 reads TGTGCCATCAGACCCGTGTCGCGGGGGGGCACAGATACCCAGTATTTT. This chain joins TRBV10-3 and TRBJ2-3; 9 positions agree with TRBD2. There are 16 residues in the CDR3. Germline CDR1 is ENHRY and CDR2 is SYGVKD.

On this clonotype itself: The junction departs from germline at one end; a sequencing error may be responsible. The CDR3 reads CASSRGYKEGEAQYF. CDR3 in DNA: TGTGCCAGCAGCCGAGGGTACAAGGAGGGAGAGGCCCAGTACTTC. The J gene is TRBJ2-5, the V gene TRBV5-4; tentatively, D is TRBD2 (6 bases). The CDR3 consists of 15 residues. CDR1 is SGHNT and CDR2 is YYREEE in the germline V gene (reference sequence).

This clonotype was recorded a few times. An end of the junction does not agree with germline; a read error may underlie this. V and J are TRBV28 and TRBJ2-5; D might be TRBD1 or TRBD2, each matching 5 bases. The CDR3 has 14 residues. Looked up from germline, CDR1 is MDHEN and CDR2 is SYDVKM. The CDR3 DNA reads as TGTGTCAGCAGTTTATGGGGACCGGCGGAGACCCAGTACTTC. Protein: CVSSLWGPAETQYF.

In this sample, this clonotype turned up a few times. The V call is TRBV20-1, the J call TRBJ2-1, with TRBD2 matching 8 bases. With V trimmed by 0 bases and J by 3 bases, 10 bases remained unmatched. This CDR3 region has 17 residues. Germline V CDR1 and CDR2: DFQATT, SNEGSKA (reference sequence). CDR3 in DNA: TGCAGTGCTAGAGATCTTGGGGGTAGCGGGGACTACAATGAGCAGTTCTTC. The encoded protein is CSARDLGGSGDYNEQFF.

With regard to this clonotype: It may be a read error: a sequence one base away is much more abundant. V and J are TRBV7-9 and TRBJ2-5, with D perhaps given as TRBD1 or TRBD2 (5 bases each). Germline CDR1 and CDR2: SEHNR and FQNEAQ (reference sequence). This CDR3 region has 15 residues. Written as DNA, the CDR3 is TGTGCCAGCACCCCCGAGGGGCTGTCCCAAGAGACCCGGTACTTC. Encoded protein: CASTPEGLSQETRYF.

This clonotype was observed a few times. The final CDR3 position lacks the conserved phenylalanine or tryptophan, pointing to a likely read error. This sequence joins TRBV6-2 or TRBV6-3 and TRBJ2-7; D not resolved. V gave up 6 bases and J gave up 0 bases, with 9 bases separating them. This CDR3 is 13 amino acids long. Germline V gives CDR1 MNHEY, CDR2 SVGEGT. The CDR3 DNA is TGTGCCAGCAGAACAGAACTCTCCTACGAGCAGTACCTC. Protein: CASRTELSYEQYL.

A word on this clonotype: A single base separates this from a much larger clone, so it may be a read error. The chain carries TRBV6-6 and TRBJ1-4, with D unclear. This CDR3 spans 15 amino acids. Germline lookup yields CDR1 MNHNY and CDR2 SVGAGI (reference sequence). CDR3 coding DNA: TGTACCAGCACCAAGGGCGGCAGTGGGGATGAAAAACTGTTTTTT. Translation gives CTSTKGGSGDEKLFF.

The chain links TRBV6-5 to TRBJ2-2; TRBD2 is a possible D gene (6 bases). Germline values: CDR1 MNHEY, CDR2 SVGAGI. The CDR3 is 16 residues long. The V end lost 2 bases, the J end lost 1 base, and 11 bases lay between the germline ends. The CDR3 bases are TGTGCCAGCAGTTACATGGGAGGAGGGAACACCGGGGAGCTGTTTTTT. Translated: CASSYMGGGNTGELFF.

This clonotype has more than one count but fewer than ten. The chain employs TRBV20-1 and TRBJ1-5; TRBD1 matches 8 bases. The CDR3 is 14 residues long. The V gene's germline CDR1 is DFQATT and CDR2 SNEGSKA (reference sequence). V shed 3 bases and J 0 bases; nucleotides not matched to a gene: 1. The CDR3 bases are TGCAGTGCTAGGGACAGGGCTAGCAATCAGCCCCAGCATTTT. Protein: CSARDRASNQPQHF.

CDR3 residues: CASGNTGSNYGYTF. As DNA, the CDR3 is TGTGCCAGTGGAAACACAGGGTCTAACTATGGCTACACCTTC. The rearrangement joins TRBV19 to TRBJ1-2, with a tentative D call TRBD1 (6 bases). The length of the CDR3 is 14 residues. Germline CDR1 reads LNHDA; CDR2 reads SQIVND (reference sequence). Trimming took 8 bases from V and 0 from J, leaving 13 bases between them.

On this clonotype: One end of the junction fails to match germline, which may point to a read error. This chain joins TRBV5-4 and TRBJ1-2, with TRBD1 matching over 7 bases. CDR3 length: 16 residues. CDR1 is SGHNT, CDR2 YYREEE, per germline (reference sequence). This CDR3 reads CASSSTGSSIRYGYTF. DNA of the CDR3: TGTGCCAGCAGCTCGACAGGGTCCAGTATTAGATATGGTTACACCTTC.

This clonotype was seen ten or more times. J is TRBJ2-3 and V is TRBV7-9; D remains ambiguous. V lost 7 bases and J 6 bases, leaving 11 bases between the germline ends. CDR3 length: 12 amino acids. Germline V gene sequence: CDR1 SEHNR, CDR2 FQNEAQ (reference sequence). DNA of the CDR3: TGTGCCAGCACCCAGCCTATGGATACGCAGTATTTT. Protein product: CASTQPMDTQYF.

This clonotype was counted only a few times. A much larger clone differs from this one at a single base, so this may be a read error. The V gene is TRBV12-3 or TRBV12-4, the J gene TRBJ2-1; D might be TRBD1 (5 bases). This CDR3 comprises 16 residues. CDR3 sequence (DNA): TGTGACAGCAGTCAGCTGTTTTCTGACAGCATCAATGAGCAGTTCTTC. Translating gives CDSSQLFSDSINEQFF.

This sequence joins TRBV19 and TRBJ2-2, with D tentatively TRBD1 (5 bases). CDR1 LNHDA and CDR2 SQIVND come from the germline V gene (reference sequence). The ends were cut back, 3 bases at V and 2 bases at J, with 10 bases in the middle. CDR3 length: 15 residues. The CDR3 is CASSISDTNTGELFF. CDR3 in DNA: TGTGCCAGTAGTATTTCGGACACCAACACCGGGGAGCTGTTTTTT.

This clonotype was seen a few times. The junction departs from germline at one end; a sequencing error may be responsible. V is TRBV7-9 and J is TRBJ2-3; 9 bases map to TRBD1. CDR1 and CDR2 from the germline V gene are SEHNR and FQNEAQ (reference sequence). This CDR3 has 14 residues. The DNA for the CDR3 is TGTACCAGCAGCCCTAGGACAGGGGCAGATACGCAGTATTTT. This codes for CTSSPRTGADTQYF.

CDR3 coding DNA: TGTGCCAGCAGCCCGGGGGGTGCGGGGGGCGGGGAGCTGTTTTTT. Its translation: CASSPGGAGGGELFF. This chain uses TRBV11-1 with TRBJ2-2; 8 bases line up with TRBD2. Germline V gene lookup returns CDR1 SGHAT and CDR2 FQDESV (reference sequence). CDR3 length: 15 residues. Trimming at V came to 5 bases and at J to 7 bases, leaving 9 bases not matched to a gene.

This clonotype was seen many times. The chain carries TRBV10-2 and TRBJ2-1; 11 bases agree with TRBD2. Trimming took 6 bases from V and 4 from J; bases not matched to a gene: 2. The CDR3 is 14 residues long. Germline CDR1 reads WSHSY; CDR2 reads SAAADI. DNA of the CDR3: TGCGCCAGCAGGACTAGCGGGACTTACAATGAGCAGTTCTTC. It translates to CASRTSGTYNEQFF.

A note on this clonotype: Compared with germline, one end of the junction differs, possibly owing to a read error. The gene calls are TRBV6-6 and TRBJ2-7; D is perhaps TRBD2 (6 bases). This CDR3 has 13 residues. Germline CDR1 is MNHNY and CDR2 is SVGAGI (reference sequence). The CDR3 sequence: CASIRRDSGEQYF. CDR3 nucleotides: TGCGCCAGCATCAGGAGGGACTCTGGCGAGCAGTACTTC.

On this clonotype: It may be a read error: a sequence one base away is much more abundant. This chain uses TRBV12-3 or TRBV12-4 with TRBJ1-5; weak D call: TRBD1 (6 bases). V was trimmed by 2 bases and J by 4 bases, leaving 15 bases between them. This CDR3 comprises 16 residues. The CDR3 here is CASSLKFRGRNQPQHF. In nucleotides, the CDR3 is TGTGCCAGCAGTTTAAAGTTCAGGGGCAGGAATCAGCCCCAGCATTTT.

The chain uses TRBV28 and TRBJ2-5; 8 nucleotides line up with TRBD1. The CDR3 extends over 12 amino acids. Germline V gene data show CDR1 as MDHEN and CDR2 as SYDVKM. Trimming removed 6 bases from V and 7 bases from J; junction bases left unmatched: 4. CDR3 DNA sequence: TGTGCCAGCAGAGGACAGGGAGGGACCCAGTACTTC. This sequence encodes CASRGQGGTQYF.

This clonotype was picked up a small number of times. A junction boundary mismatches the germline segment, possibly from a read error. The CDR3: CASSYLLARSSYNEHFF. The CDR3 DNA is TGCGCCAGCAGCTACCTACTAGCGCGAAGCTCCTACAATGAGCACTTCTTC. The genes are TRBV5-1 and TRBJ2-1; 7 bases match TRBD2. The CDR3 loop spans 17 amino acids. CDR1 is SGHRS, CDR2 YFSETQ, per germline.

As to this clonotype: The junction and the germline gene differ at one end; a read error may be behind it. The rearrangement uses TRBV11-2 and TRBJ2-3, with D possibly being TRBD2 (6 bases). The germline V gene has CDR1 SGHAT and CDR2 FQNNGV. This CDR3 is built from 14 residues. For the CDR3, the DNA is TGTGCCTGCAGCTTAGATTATGGAGGGGATACGCAGTATTTT. It specifies CACSLDYGGDTQYF.

Note on this clonotype: This clone may be a read error of a much larger clone one base away. The gene calls are TRBV24-1 and TRBJ1-5; D is undetermined. The germline V gene has CDR1 KGHDR and CDR2 SFDVKD. The CDR3 sequence is 14 residues long. The CDR3 protein is CATQAWVPHQLQHF. The CDR3 nucleotides read TGTGCCACCCAGGCGTGGGTCCCGCATCAGCTCCAGCATTTT.

Concerning this clonotype itself: The missing conserved phenylalanine or tryptophan at the end of this CDR3 makes a read error likely. The rearrangement joins TRBV6-2 or TRBV6-3 to TRBJ2-7, with TRBD2 matching over 8 bases. CDR1 is MNHEY, CDR2 SVGEGT, per germline. The CDR3 sequence is 14 residues long. In DNA form, the CDR3 reads TGTGCCACCAGTTACCGGGGGGGACCCTACGAGCAGTACTCC. It codes for CATSYRGGPYEQYS.

The rearrangement uses TRBV14 and TRBJ1-2; 7 bases are a match to TRBD1. The V segment lost 2 bases and the J segment 5 bases; nucleotides outside the gene matches: 5. This CDR3 comprises 14 residues. CDR1 and CDR2 (germline): SGHDN, FVKESK. DNA of the CDR3: TGTGCCAGCAGCCAACGGACAGGCGATTATGGCTACACCTTC. It translates to CASSQRTGDYGYTF.

With regard to this clonotype: A junction boundary mismatches the germline segment, possibly from a read error. The chain combines TRBV5-1 with TRBJ2-5; 11 bases agree with TRBD2. This CDR3 has 17 residues. CDR1 and CDR2 (germline): SGHRS, YFSETQ. CDR3 in DNA: TGCGCCAGCAGCACCGCCGGGACTAGCGGTTTCCAAGAGAACCAGTACTTC. Its protein product is CASSTAGTSGFQENQYF.